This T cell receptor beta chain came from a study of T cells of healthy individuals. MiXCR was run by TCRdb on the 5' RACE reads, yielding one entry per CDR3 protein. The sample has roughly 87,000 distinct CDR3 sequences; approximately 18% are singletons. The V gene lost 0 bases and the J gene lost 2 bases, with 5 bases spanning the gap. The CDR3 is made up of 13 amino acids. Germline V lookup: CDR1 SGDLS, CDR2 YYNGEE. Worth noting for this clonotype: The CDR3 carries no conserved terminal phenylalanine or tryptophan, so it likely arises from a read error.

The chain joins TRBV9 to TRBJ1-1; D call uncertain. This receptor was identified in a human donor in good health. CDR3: CASSVEANTEAFS. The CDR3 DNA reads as TGTGCCAGCAGCGTAGAAGCTAACACTGAAGCTTTCTCT.